What follows are 10 T cell receptor beta chains derived from one specimen sequenced in a study of blood T cells in healthy people across ages. A second PCR of 7 to 11 cycles used a sample-barcoded 5' primer and a J-beta primer mix. TCRdb itself ran the 5' RACE reads through MiXCR, one entry per CDR3 protein. The sample holds 2 million or so distinct CDR3 sequences, roughly 49% seen once. Sequencing used blood. These receptors all stem from a woman in her thirties or forties in good health.

This chain joins TRBV20-1 and TRBJ1-2, with a weak D call TRBD1 (6 bases). Trimming took 2 bases from V and 4 from J, leaving 14 bases between them. Germline CDR1 and CDR2: DFQATT and SNEGSKA (reference sequence). The CDR3 runs to 14 residues. In DNA form, the CDR3 reads TGCAGTGCTAGAACAGGGCCACGTGGCTATGGCTACACCTTC. Translation gives CSARTGPRGYGYTF.

This chain joins TRBV5-6 and TRBJ2-3; 7 bases line up with TRBD1. The V segment lost 4 bases and the J segment 1 base; nucleotides outside the gene matches: 18. The V gene's germline CDR1 is SGHDT and CDR2 YYEEEE. CDR3 length: 19 amino acids. CDR3 sequence reads: CASSMSGTVHVFGTDTQYF. CDR3 in DNA: TGTGCCAGCAGCATGTCCGGGACAGTACACGTCTTTGGCACAGATACGCAGTATTTT.

This rearrangement joins TRBV12-3 or TRBV12-4 to TRBJ2-3, with 10 bases identical to TRBD1. The CDR3 is made up of 14 amino acids. J was trimmed by 3 bases and V by 7 bases; bases with no gene match: 4. For the CDR3, the DNA is TGTGCCAGCACCCCGGGACAGGGGACAGATACGCAGTATTTT. Protein sequence: CASTPGQGTDTQYF.

The J gene is TRBJ2-5, the V gene TRBV28, with TRBD1 as a possible D gene (5 bases). With 2 bases removed from V and 11 bases from J, the gap between germline ends came to 21 bases. CDR3 length: 15 amino acids. CDR1 and CDR2 from the germline V gene are MDHEN and SYDVKM. This CDR3 is CASSLGDGASYKQYF. The CDR3 nucleotides are TGTGCCAGCAGTTTAGGCGATGGGGCATCCTACAAGCAGTACTTC.

V is TRBV5-1 and J is TRBJ2-7; weak D call: TRBD1 (5 bases). The CDR3 is made up of 15 amino acids. V was clipped by 4 bases and J by 0 bases, with 14 bases between them. CDR1 and CDR2 from the germline V gene are SGHRS and YFSETQ. DNA of the CDR3: TGCGCCAGCAGCCTGTCAGGGATCTACTCCTACGAGCAGTACTTC. It codes for CASSLSGIYSYEQYF.

This clonotype was detected a few times. The J gene is TRBJ2-1, the V gene TRBV12-3 or TRBV12-4, with 9 bases that match TRBD2. The ends lost 3 bases at V and 6 bases at J; junction bases unmatched: 9. The CDR3 spans 16 residues. The CDR3 coding sequence is TGTGCCAGCAGTTTGCATGGCGGGGGGGCTCTCAATGAGCAGTTCTTC. This encodes CASSLHGGGALNEQFF.

This clonotype was counted between two and nine times. The genes are TRBV5-1 and TRBJ2-5; 10 positions match TRBD1. V was pared by 3 bases and J by 5 bases, with 4 bases of the junction left unmatched. CDR1 is SGHRS, CDR2 YFSETQ, per germline. The CDR3 length is 14 residues. This CDR3 reads CASSWTGGYETQYF. CDR3 bases: TGCGCCAGCAGCTGGACAGGGGGTTACGAGACCCAGTACTTC.

This clonotype was recorded a few times. The rearrangement links TRBV7-9 to TRBJ1-4; no definite D call. CDR1 is SEHNR, CDR2 FQNEAQ, per germline (reference sequence). The CDR3 is 15 residues long. V dropped 1 base and J dropped 8 bases, with 14 bases sitting between them. The CDR3 DNA follows: TGTGCCAGCAGCTTAGTTGGGCCCCAAGGAGAAAAACTGTTTTTT. It yields the protein CASSLVGPQGEKLFF.

This chain links TRBV10-3 with TRBJ2-1, with D perhaps matching TRBD1 (6 bases). V shed 4 bases and J shed 14 bases, with 12 bases lying between them. Per the germline V gene, CDR1 is ENHRY and CDR2 is SYGVKD. This CDR3 contains 11 residues. The CDR3 sequence: CAISGRKGEFF. CDR3 DNA: TGTGCCATCAGTGGCAGGAAGGGGGAGTTCTTC.

V usage is TRBV13 and J usage is TRBJ2-5; either TRBD1 or TRBD2 may fit D (6 bases each). The germline V gene has CDR1 PRHDT and CDR2 FYEKMQ (reference sequence). This CDR3 comprises 17 residues. The V gene lost 0 bases and the J gene lost 2 bases, with 16 bases spanning the gap. Written as DNA, the CDR3 is TGTGCCAGCAGCTTAGGACGGGGGCGGGCCCTTCAAGAGACCCAGTACTTC. It specifies CASSLGRGRALQETQYF.